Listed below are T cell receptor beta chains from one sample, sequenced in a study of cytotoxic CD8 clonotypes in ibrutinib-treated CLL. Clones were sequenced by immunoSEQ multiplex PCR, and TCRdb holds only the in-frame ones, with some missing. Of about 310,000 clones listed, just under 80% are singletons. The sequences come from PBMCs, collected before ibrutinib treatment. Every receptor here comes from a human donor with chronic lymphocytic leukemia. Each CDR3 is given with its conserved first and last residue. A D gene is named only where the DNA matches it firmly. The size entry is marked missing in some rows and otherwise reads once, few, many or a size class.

CASSILNRGPGYTF TGTGCCAGTAGTATACTCAACAGGGGGCCTGGCTACACCTTC TRBJ1-2 TRBV19 TRBD1 NA 14
CASSLGKFYEQYF TGTGCCAGCAGCTTGGGGAAGTTCTACGAGCAGTACTTC TRBJ2-7 TRBV5-4 NA NA 13
CASSLSVGGSNQPQHF TGTGCCAGCAGCCTATCGGTCGGGGGTAGCAATCAGCCCCAGCATTTT TRBJ1-5 TRBV7-8 NA NA 16
CSVVPEYNEQFF TGCAGCGTTGTTCCGGAGTACAATGAGCAGTTCTTC TRBJ2-1 TRBV29-1 NA NA 12
CASSYSGIAGVDTQYF TGTGCCAGCAGTTACTCGGGGATAGCGGGGGTAGATACGCAGTATTTT TRBJ2-3 TRBV6-5 TRBD2 NA 16
CAWNLGLADYEQYF TGTGCCTGGAATCTCGGACTAGCGGACTACGAGCAGTACTTC TRBJ2-7 TRBV30 TRBD2 NA 14
CATSRGLNTGELFF TGTGCCACCAGCAGGGGGCTTAACACCGGGGAGCTGTTTTTT TRBJ2-2 TRBV15 NA NA 14
CASSYTLVPTYNEQFF TGTGCCAGCAGCTATACCTTAGTACCCACCTACAATGAGCAGTTCTTC TRBJ2-1 TRBV9 NA once 16
CASSQIWGQGRNQPQHF TGTGCCAGCAGCCAAATTTGGGGACAGGGACGCAATCAGCCCCAGCATTTT TRBJ1-5 TRBV4-2 TRBD1 once 17
CASSGVRGPSYEQYF TGTGCCAGCAGTGGGGTCCGTGGCCCCTCCTACGAGCAGTACTTC TRBJ2-7 TRBV5-4 NA NA 15
CAWSVLGGPETEAFF TGTGCCTGGAGTGTACTTGGGGGGCCCGAAACTGAAGCTTTCTTT TRBJ1-1 TRBV30 NA NA 15
CSVVGLNTIYNEQFF TGCAGCGTTGTGGGTCTAAATACTATTTACAATGAGCAGTTCTTC TRBJ2-1 TRBV29-1 NA NA 15
CASGGQADEKLFF TGTGCCAGCGGGGGACAGGCGGATGAAAAACTGTTTTTT TRBJ1-4 TRBV28 TRBD1 NA 13
CASSGTAYGYTF TGTGCCAGCAGTGGGACAGCCTATGGCTACACCTTC TRBJ1-2 TRBV28 TRBD1 NA 12
CASSLGTGLPPGELFF TGTGCCAGCTCACTTGGGACAGGACTCCCTCCCGGGGAGCTGTTTTTT TRBJ2-2 TRBV18 TRBD1 NA 16
CASSLKGSYEQYF TGTGCCAGCAGCTTAAAGGGTTCCTACGAGCAGTACTTC TRBJ2-7 TRBV7-6 NA NA 13
CATSHGGASEAFF TGTGCCACCAGCCATGGCGGGGCGTCTGAAGCTTTCTTT TRBJ1-1 TRBV15 NA NA 13
CASSLSPPFSGSTEQFF TGTGCTAGCAGCTTATCGCCCCCGTTTAGCGGGAGTACTGAGCAGTTCTTC TRBJ2-1 TRBV7-7 TRBD2 NA 17
CASSDTSGEGYEQYF TGCGCCAGCAGTGACACTAGCGGGGAAGGGTACGAGCAGTACTTC TRBJ2-7 TRBV10-1 TRBD2 NA 15
CASSPDSGANVLTF TGTGCCAGCAGCCCGGACTCTGGGGCCAACGTCCTGACTTTC TRBJ2-6 TRBV7-9 NA NA 14
CSVDSRDGNYGYTF TGCAGCGTTGATTCCCGGGACGGGAACTATGGCTACACCTTC TRBJ1-2 TRBV29-1 NA NA 14
CASSPGTVNQPQHF TGTGCCAGCAGTCCGGGGACAGTCAATCAGCCCCAGCATTTT TRBJ1-5 TRBV27 TRBD1 NA 14
CASSSHPGTGNEQFF TGCGCCAGCAGCTCCCACCCCGGGACAGGGAATGAGCAGTTCTTC TRBJ2-1 TRBV5-1 TRBD1 NA 15
CASIGVGSPEAFF TGTGCCAGTATAGGGGTGGGGTCCCCTGAAGCTTTCTTT TRBJ1-1 TRBV19 NA few 13
CASSTGVAGDHRPNTQYF TGTGCCAGCAGCACCGGAGTAGCGGGAGATCACAGACCCAATACGCAGTATTTT TRBJ2-3 TRBV9 TRBD2 NA 18
CASRDRYNEQFF TGTGCCAGCAGAGACAGATACAATGAGCAGTTCTTC TRBJ2-1 TRBV6-4 NA NA 12
CASRRDGASYEQYF TGTGCCAGCAGAAGGGACGGGGCGTCCTACGAGCAGTACTTC TRBJ2-7 TRBV6-6 NA NA 14
CASSQPAATNEKLFF TGTGCCAGCAGCCAACCAGCTGCAACTAATGAAAAACTGTTTTTT TRBJ1-4 TRBV4-2 NA NA 15
CASSATGSNQPQHF TGTGCCAGCAGCGCGACAGGGTCTAATCAGCCCCAGCATTTT TRBJ1-5 TRBV9 TRBD1 NA 14
CASSQDRGGTYNEQFF TGTGCCAGCAGCCAAGACAGGGGAGGGACTTACAATGAGCAGTTCTTC TRBJ2-1 TRBV14 NA NA 16
CASRDLGSEGYEQYF TGTGCCAGCAGAGACCTCGGTAGCGAGGGGTACGAGCAGTACTTC TRBJ2-7 TRBV6-5 NA NA 15
CATSREGTSGFSGELFF TGTGCCACCAGCAGAGAGGGAACGAGTGGGTTTTCCGGGGAGCTGTTTTTT TRBJ2-2 TRBV15 NA NA 17